This T cell receptor beta chain is from a study of T cell changes during pregnancy in multiple sclerosis. In this sample, this clone turned up a few times. Only in-frame clones appear in the TCRdb table, and some are missing; sequencing was by immunoSEQ multiplex PCR. The sample lists around 35,000 clones, 92% occurring once. The CDR3 consists of 11 residues. Germline V gives CDR1 SGHTA, CDR2 FQGNSA. Trimming took off 5 bases at V and 4 bases at J, with 6 bases between the two ends. The chain has TRBV7-2 and TRBJ2-7; no clear D. The input for sequencing was CD4+ T cells from peripheral blood mononuclear cells, taken after pregnancy. The receptor was derived from a female donor with multiple sclerosis, enrolled in a pregnancy study. CDR3 DNA sequence: TGTGCCAGCAGCCTCAGTTACGAGCAGTACTTC. Residues: CASSLSYEQYF.